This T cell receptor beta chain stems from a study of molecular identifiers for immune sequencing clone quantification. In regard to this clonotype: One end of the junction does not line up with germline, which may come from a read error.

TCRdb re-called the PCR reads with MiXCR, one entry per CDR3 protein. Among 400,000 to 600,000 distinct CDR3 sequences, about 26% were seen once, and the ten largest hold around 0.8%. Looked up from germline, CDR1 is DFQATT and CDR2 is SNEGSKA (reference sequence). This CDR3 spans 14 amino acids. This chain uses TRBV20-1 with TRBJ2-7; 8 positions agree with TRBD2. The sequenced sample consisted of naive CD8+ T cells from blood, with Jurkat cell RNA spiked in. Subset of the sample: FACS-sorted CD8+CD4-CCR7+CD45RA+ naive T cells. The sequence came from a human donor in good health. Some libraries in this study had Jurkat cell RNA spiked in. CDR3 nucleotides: TGCAGTGCTAGAGACGGGGGGGGCGGCTACGAGCGGTACTTC. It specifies CSARDGGGGYERYF.